This T cell receptor beta chain was found in a study of T-cell reconstitution after alpha-beta-depleted transplantation in children. Regarding the study as a whole: Surviving recipient cells, namely T cells and thymic progenitors, were the source of high day-60 TCRbeta diversity in some patients. In patients about two months after transplant, alpha-beta T cells reportedly arose from several hundred expanded graft clones. Newly generated T cells supplied most T-cell counts and diversity one year post-transplant.

This clonotype was picked up a small number of times. Its target is not known. A TCRbeta library incorporating unique molecular identifiers was prepared. Each CDR3 protein gets one entry after TCRdb re-called the PCR reads with MiXCR. The data show a few hundred thousand distinct CDR3 sequences, 10% to 15% seen once. The sequence derives from a male patient between 5 and 17 years old who had a stem cell transplant for acute myeloid leukemia, so the T cells may come from the graft donor. Sample: PBMCs, mostly from graft donor cells, taken 360 days after TCRalphabeta/CD19-depleted stem cell transplant.

CDR3 nucleotides: TGTGCCAGCAGCGGGGGACAGGGGGCTGACACTGAAGCTTTCTTT. This gives the protein CASSGGQGADTEAFF. The J gene is TRBJ1-1, the V gene TRBV9; 12 bases are a match to TRBD1. CDR3 length equals 15 residues. From germline, CDR1 is SGDLS and CDR2 YYNGEE. Germline trimming cut 3 bases from V and 3 bases from J; bases unmatched to any gene: 3.